Below are 10 T cell receptor beta chains sequenced from a single sample in a study of regulatory T cells in long-lasting Graves disease. HTBI primers from iRepertoire and Arm-PCR of CDR3 regions yielded the TCR beta libraries. Each CDR3 protein is one row after TCRdb ran MiXCR on the multiplex PCR reads. This table holds about 540,000 distinct CDR3 sequences, approximately 12% found once. The time point: newly diagnosed GD, antithyroid drugs for less than 3 months. PBMC RNA served as the TCR library source. The sample was also linked to a second study, of T cells in Graves' hyperthyroidism and ophthalmopathy.

Sequenced here: peripheral blood mononuclear cells (PBMCs), sampled at new diagnosis, from a patient treated with antithyroid drugs. The source of these receptors is a young man with Graves disease.

This clonotype was seen a few times. A much larger clone lies one base from this, so it may be a read error. The chain uses TRBV3-1 and TRBJ1-1, with unresolved D. CDR1 and CDR2 (germline): LGHDT, YNNKEL (reference sequence). There are 14 residues in the CDR3. With 0 bases removed from V and 1 base from J, the gap between germline ends came to 6 bases. CDR3 residues: CASSQEPGNTEAFF. The CDR3, as DNA: TGTGCCAGCAGCCAAGAACCGGGGAACACTGAAGCTTTCTTT.

As regards this clonotype: Being one base from a much bigger clone, this may be a read error. V and J are TRBV6-1 and TRBJ1-1, with D perhaps matching TRBD1 (5 bases). Germline CDR1 reads MNHNS; CDR2 reads SASEGT. Trimming took 8 bases from V and 1 from J, leaving 23 bases between them. The CDR3 totals 17 residues. The CDR3 DNA follows: TGTGCCAGCGGGCGAGGGGACGGGGGGATCAGGAACACTGAAGCTTTCTTT. Translated: CASGRGDGGIRNTEAFF.

This clonotype appeared many times. The chain joins TRBV7-8 to TRBJ1-2; D is ambiguous. The CDR3 is 15 amino acids. From germline, CDR1 is SGHVS and CDR2 FQNEAQ. Between the trimmed V and J ends, which lost 6 bases and 4 bases, there was a span of 18 bases. The CDR3 spells CASSPFGTRGYGYTF. For the CDR3, the DNA is TGTGCCAGCAGTCCCTTCGGCACACGGGGCTATGGCTACACCTTC.

This clonotype was observed a handful of times. The chain combines TRBV9 with TRBJ2-2; the D is unclear. Trimming took off 4 bases at V and 8 bases at J, with 9 bases between the two ends. CDR1 is SGDLS and CDR2 is YYNGEE in the germline V gene. The CDR3 consists of 12 residues. DNA for the CDR3: TGTGCCAGCAGCCCCGATTGGGGGGAGCTGTTTTTT. Translating gives CASSPDWGELFF.

The rearrangement joins TRBV30 to TRBJ2-7; D call uncertain. The CDR3 spans 14 residues. CDR1 is GTSNPN and CDR2 is SVGIG in the germline V gene (reference sequence). The V and J ends lost 8 bases and 2 bases respectively, with 19 bases between them. This CDR3 reads CASSSADLAYEQYF. The CDR3 nucleotides read TGTGCCAGTTCTTCAGCAGACCTAGCCTACGAGCAGTACTTC.

This clonotype came up a few times. V and J are TRBV20-1 and TRBJ2-1; D unresolved. Trimming pared 0 bases from V and 0 bases from J, leaving 12 bases between. The CDR3 is made up of 16 amino acids. Germline V CDR1 and CDR2: DFQATT, SNEGSKA (reference sequence). The CDR3 region is CSARDPSAGSYNEQFF. The CDR3 DNA reads TGCAGTGCTAGAGATCCCTCCGCCGGCTCCTACAATGAGCAGTTCTTC.

This clonotype was detected many times. The chain carries TRBV20-1 and TRBJ2-7, with 13 bases aligning to TRBD2. Germline assignment: CDR1 DFQATT and CDR2 SNEGSKA (reference sequence). CDR3 length equals 15 residues. V lost 4 bases and J lost 7; bases outside the gene matches: 10. The CDR3 loop reads CSATIRLAGGGEQYF. The CDR3 nucleotides are TGCAGTGCTACTATTAGACTAGCGGGGGGTGGTGAGCAGTACTTC.

The sample holds many counts of this clonotype. The J gene is TRBJ1-5, the V gene TRBV28; D not resolved. The V end was cut by 1 base, the J end by 6 bases, with 10 bases between. Looked up from germline, CDR1 is MDHEN and CDR2 is SYDVKM. The CDR3 totals 14 residues. CDR3 sequence: CASSLSAKSQPQHF. The CDR3 DNA is TGTGCCAGCAGTTTATCGGCAAAAAGTCAGCCCCAGCATTTT.

In its sample, this clonotype was seen many times. The chain is built from TRBV7-9 and TRBJ1-2; D might be TRBD1 (5 bases). The V end was cut by 7 bases, the J end by 5 bases, with 11 bases between. The CDR3 contains 12 residues. Germline V gives CDR1 SEHNR, CDR2 FQNEAQ (reference sequence). The CDR3 spells CASTGGGYGYTF. The CDR3, as DNA: TGTGCCAGCACCGGGGGAGGGTATGGCTACACCTTC.

Many counts were recorded for this clonotype. The CDR3 sequence is CATSRDRLGELFF. The CDR3 DNA is TGTGCCACCAGCAGAGATCGTCTCGGGGAGCTGTTTTTT. The V and J genes are TRBV15 and TRBJ2-2; unclear D gene. The V and J ends lost 0 bases and 7 bases respectively, with 6 bases between them. This CDR3 region has 13 residues. The V gene's germline CDR1 is LNHNV and CDR2 YYDKDF (reference sequence).